Below are 23 T cell receptor beta chains sequenced from a single sample in a study of T cell responses to AZD1222 COVID-19 vaccine (dated by TCRdb to 2020 to 2022). The time point label, read with the paper, signifies: baseline before first vaccination. The treatment or condition label here, explained by the study, means: meningococcal conjugate vaccine given as trial control. Preparation of the library involved the immunoSEQ multiplex PCR assay. In TCRdb, the immuneACCESS table is reduced to in-frame sequences with V and J assigned. These tables do not hold every clone; where another copy was compared, an unresolved V gene accounts for under half, and the others remain unexplained. The sample table contains about 120,000 clones; only one count was recorded for just over 85% of them. Of the sample, over 15% falls within the top ten clones. The starting material was peripheral blood, obtained on day 0 of MenACWY control vaccination. The receptors were sampled from an adult in good health.

The chain uses TRBV9 and TRBJ2-7; no definite D call. Trimming removed 4 bases at V and 0 bases at J, with 8 bases between. This CDR3 spans 13 amino acids. Germline V gene data show CDR1 as SGDLS and CDR2 as YYNGEE. CDR3 residues: CASSPVPSYEQYF. CDR3 in DNA: TGTGCCAGCAGCCCAGTGCCCTCCTACGAGCAGTACTTC.

For this clone: Other DNA sequences of this sample code for an identical CDR3. CDR3 in DNA: TGCGCCAGCAGCCTAGGAGGGAGGATCAATCAGCCCCAGCATTTT. Translated, it gives CASSLGGRINQPQHF. The genes are TRBV5-1 and TRBJ1-5; D unresolved. The CDR3 sequence is 15 residues long. The V end was cut by 4 bases, the J end by 3 bases, with 14 bases between. Germline V gene data show CDR1 as SGHRS and CDR2 as YFSETQ. Combining the CDR3 with reference TRBV5-1 and TRBJ1-5 gives the whole variable domain KAGVTQTPRYLIKTRGQQVTLSCSPISGHRSVSWYQQTPGQGLQFLFEYFSETQRNKGNFPGRFSGRQFSNSRSEMNVSTLELGDSALYLCASSLGGRINQPQHFGDGTRLSIL.

The chain carries TRBV6-5 and TRBJ1-5; 8 bases agree with TRBD1. This CDR3 is 14 amino acids long. Trimming took 7 bases from V and 6 from J; bases not matched to a gene: 8. Germline values: CDR1 MNHEY, CDR2 SVGAGI. The CDR3 is CASINTGGRQPQHF. Written as DNA, the CDR3 is TGTGCCAGCATAAACACAGGGGGTCGTCAGCCCCAGCATTTT.

This chain joins TRBV24-1 and TRBJ1-2; no definite D call. CDR1 is KGHDR and CDR2 is SFDVKD in the germline V gene. Deletions cut 4 bases from V and 10 bases from J, with 30 bases between. The CDR3 is 18 amino acids. The CDR3 is CATSEDAGSAILKPVYTF. The CDR3 coding sequence is TGTGCCACCAGTGAGGACGCGGGCTCGGCCATATTGAAACCCGTCTACACCTTC.

This clone showed up just a few times. This rearrangement joins TRBV18 to TRBJ2-1, with 9 bases that match TRBD2. Unmatched junction bases numbered 11, after V lost 4 bases and J lost 7 bases. Germline loops: CDR1 KGHSH, CDR2 LQKENI. The CDR3 length is 16 residues. CDR3 sequence: CASSRPGLAYHNEQFF. In DNA form, the CDR3 reads TGTGCCAGCTCACGACCGGGACTAGCCTACCATAATGAGCAGTTCTTC.

This clone has only one observation. This chain connects TRBV27 to TRBJ1-2; D is undetermined. This CDR3 contains 13 residues. V was trimmed by 6 bases and J by 4 bases, leaving 12 bases between them. Germline lookup yields CDR1 MNHEY and CDR2 SMNVEV (reference sequence). CDR3 in amino acids: CASSSSAFYGYTF. CDR3 coding DNA: TGTGCCAGCAGCAGTTCTGCCTTCTATGGCTACACCTTC.

The rearrangement joins TRBV28 to TRBJ1-2; D call uncertain. The length of the CDR3 is 13 residues. Germline V lookup: CDR1 MDHEN, CDR2 SYDVKM. V was clipped by 2 bases and J by 5 bases, with 9 bases between them. CDR3 amino acids: CASSLQKDYGYTF. CDR3 nucleotide sequence: TGTGCCAGCAGTTTACAGAAAGATTATGGCTACACCTTC.

The genes are TRBV24-1 and TRBJ1-2, with unresolved D. The CDR3 loop spans 13 amino acids. Between the trimmed V and J ends, which lost 2 bases and 7 bases, there was a span of 10 bases. In germline, CDR1 is KGHDR, CDR2 SFDVKD. The DNA for the CDR3 is TGTGCCACCAGTGATTCCGCAGGACGTGGCTACACCTTC. Amino acids: CATSDSAGRGYTF.

The V and J genes are TRBV30 and TRBJ2-2; D not certain. This CDR3 region has 13 residues. CDR1 and CDR2 (germline): GTSNPN, SVGIG (reference sequence). With 3 bases removed from V and 5 bases from J, the gap between germline ends came to 10 bases. CDR3 protein: CAWSLVVTGELFF. The CDR3 bases are TGTGCCTGGAGCCTAGTAGTGACCGGGGAGCTGTTTTTT.

The V gene is TRBV25-1, the J gene TRBJ2-2; 7 nucleotides align to TRBD1. J was trimmed by 0 bases and V by 3 bases; bases with no gene match: 4. The germline V gene has CDR1 MGHDK and CDR2 SYGVNS. CDR3 size: 16 residues. The CDR3 nucleotides read TGTGCCAGCAGTGATCCCGACAGGGCGAACACCGGGGAGCTGTTTTTT. Translation gives CASSDPDRANTGELFF.

CDR3 coding DNA: TGTGCCAGCAGCATACAGGGGAATCAGCCCCAGCATTTT. Protein: CASSIQGNQPQHF. The chain has TRBV13 and TRBJ1-5, with TRBD1 matching over 7 bases. This CDR3 contains 13 residues. Germline trimming cut 5 bases from V and 4 bases from J; bases unmatched to any gene: 2. Germline CDR1 reads PRHDT; CDR2 reads FYEKMQ (reference sequence).

This chain uses TRBV19 with TRBJ1-2; a weak D match, TRBD1 (6 bases). Germline loops: CDR1 LNHDA, CDR2 SQIVND (reference sequence). V gave up 2 bases and J gave up 2 bases, with 6 bases separating them. The CDR3 runs 13 residues. The CDR3 protein is CASSITGNYGYTF. CDR3 DNA: TGTGCCAGTAGTATAACAGGGAACTATGGCTACACCTTC.

This chain links TRBV19 with TRBJ2-7, with a possible D match to TRBD2 (5 bases). Germline V CDR1 and CDR2: LNHDA, SQIVND (reference sequence). There are 14 residues in the CDR3. V dropped 3 bases and J dropped 2 bases, with 11 bases sitting between them. CDR3 protein: CASSMGRWTYEQYF. The DNA of the CDR3 is TGTGCCAGTAGTATGGGGAGATGGACCTACGAGCAGTACTTC.

The rearrangement links TRBV3-1 (or the pseudogene TRBV3-2) to TRBJ2-7; TRBD1 might be the D (5 bases). The ends were cut back, 5 bases at V and 2 bases at J, with 13 bases in the middle. There are 14 residues in the CDR3. From germline, CDR1 is LGHDT and CDR2 YNNKEL (reference sequence). CDR3 bases: TGTGCCAGCAGCAGACAGCTTAGTCCCTACGAGCAGTACTTC. Protein product: CASSRQLSPYEQYF.

A single count supports this clone. V gene TRBV1 combines with J gene TRBJ2-2; TRBD2 is taken as the D call from the table, unchecked against the DNA. TRBV1 corresponds to a pseudogene. The CDR3 is 15 amino acids. The CDR3 coding sequence is TGCACCTCCAAAGGCACGTGGCGGGACACCGGGGAGCTGTTTTTT. This translates into CTSKGTWRDTGELFF.

This rearrangement joins TRBV20-1 to TRBJ2-5; TRBD2 is a possible D gene (6 bases). The length of the CDR3 is 12 residues. Germline V CDR1 and CDR2: DFQATT, SNEGSKA (reference sequence). Trimming removed 3 bases at V and 3 bases at J, with 8 bases between. CDR3 protein: CSASSGKETQYF. CDR3 nucleotides: TGCAGTGCTAGTAGCGGAAAAGAGACCCAGTACTTC.

The rearrangement links TRBV2 to TRBJ1-5; possibly TRBD1 for D (5 bases). V shed 6 bases and J shed 5 bases, with 14 bases lying between them. The CDR3 has 14 amino acids. The germline gives CDR1 SNHLY, CDR2 FYNNEI. The CDR3 nucleotides are TGTGCCAGCAGAGACAGTGGGAGGGATCAGCCCCAGCATTTT. Translation: CASRDSGRDQPQHF.

This rearrangement joins TRBV5-5 to TRBJ2-5; perhaps TRBD2 as D (6 bases). Germline V lookup: CDR1 SGHKS, CDR2 YYEKEE (reference sequence). The CDR3 totals 16 residues. V dropped 4 bases and J dropped 4 bases, with 20 bases sitting between them. CDR3 residues: CASSLGGARPGETQYF. The CDR3, as DNA: TGTGCCAGCAGCCTCGGCGGGGCTCGTCCCGGAGAGACCCAGTACTTC.

The V and J genes are TRBV28 and TRBJ2-1, with D possibly matching TRBD2 (5 bases). Trimming removed 7 bases at V and 10 bases at J, with 17 bases between. CDR1 and CDR2 (germline): MDHEN, SYDVKM. This CDR3 has 13 residues. CDR3 sequence reads: CASIPFGEREQFF. As DNA, the CDR3 is TGTGCCAGCATCCCCTTTGGGGAGCGGGAGCAGTTCTTC.

This rearrangement joins TRBV19 to TRBJ1-5, with a possible D match to TRBD1 (5 bases). The germline V gene has CDR1 LNHDA and CDR2 SQIVND (reference sequence). Trimming stripped 3 bases from V and 9 bases from J, with 15 bases between. The CDR3 totals 14 residues. CDR3 DNA: TGTGCCAGTAGTATCTCCGCTGGGGCAGGGCCCCAGCATTTT. The encoded protein is CASSISAGAGPQHF.

The sample holds one count of this clone. The chain joins TRBV19 to TRBJ2-1; unclear D gene. The CDR3 is 13 amino acids. CDR1 is LNHDA, CDR2 SQIVND, per germline (reference sequence). The V end lost 5 bases, the J end lost 5 bases, and 10 bases lay between the germline ends. CDR3 in amino acids: CASSSRTNNEQFF. Written as DNA, the CDR3 is TGTGCCAGTAGTTCCCGGACCAACAATGAGCAGTTCTTC.

The chain recombines TRBV2 with TRBJ1-3; no definite D call. CDR1 and CDR2 (germline): SNHLY, FYNNEI. V lost 4 bases, J lost 0 bases, and 13 bases lay in between. CDR3 length: 16 residues. The CDR3 DNA is TGTGCCAGCAGTGGGGCTTCTCCGGGCTCTGGAAACACCATATATTTT. It is translated as CASSGASPGSGNTIYF.

The chain carries TRBV5-4 and TRBJ1-4; 9 bases line up with TRBD1. The J segment lost 6 bases and the V segment lost 5 bases, leaving 8 bases of the junction unmatched. This CDR3 region has 15 residues. Germline assignment: CDR1 SGHNT and CDR2 YYREEE (reference sequence). The CDR3: CASSPGGTGYEKLFF. CDR3 DNA sequence: TGTGCCAGCAGTCCTGGGGGGACAGGGTATGAAAAACTGTTTTTT.